This is a list of T cell receptor beta chains from one sample in a study of T cell responses to AZD1222 COVID-19 vaccine. Assay: immunoSEQ multiplex PCR; the TCRdb copy retains only in-frame clones and omits some. The sample contains 120,000 to 150,000 clones, approximately 89% of which appear only once. Sequences were derived from peripheral blood, sampled 28 days after the second AZD1222 dose. The source of these receptors is an adult who received the AZD1222 COVID-19 vaccine. The CDR3 runs from the conserved cysteine through the conserved F or W. The D gene is left open where the match is weak. Some rows have no size entry. The others give once, few or many, or a class for an expanded clone.

clone_size d_call j_call v_call cdr3_aa cdr3_nt
- TRBD1 TRBJ1-5 TRBV6-6 CASSRTGNSNQPQHF TGTGCCAGCAGTCGGACAGGCAATAGCAATCAGCCCCAGCATTTT
- TRBD1 TRBJ2-5 TRBV2 CASRAIGRDREETQYF TGTGCCAGCAGAGCTATAGGACGGGACAGGGAAGAGACCCAGTACTTC
- TRBD2 TRBJ2-3 TRBV5-1 CASSLTSGPTSTDTQYF TGCGCCAGCAGCCTGACTAGCGGGCCCACTAGCACAGATACGCAGTATTTT
- - TRBJ1-1 TRBV7-9 CASSSAQVGAFF TGTGCCAGCAGCTCTGCCCAGGTTGGAGCTTTCTTT
once TRBD2 TRBJ2-2 TRBV11-2 CASSLEGLRTSGSSGELFF TGTGCCAGCAGCTTAGAGGGTTTACGGACTAGCGGGAGTTCCGGGGAGCTGTTTTTT
- - TRBJ2-1 TRBV10-3 CAVWESAPNGGEQFF TGTGCCGTATGGGAGAGCGCTCCAAATGGGGGTGAGCAGTTCTTC
- - TRBJ1-1 TRBV2 CASSEGGWGEAFF TGTGCCAGCAGTGAAGGGGGTTGGGGTGAAGCTTTCTTT
- TRBD1 TRBJ2-3 TRBV10-2 CASSEGQAHTDTQYF TGCGCCAGCAGTGAGGGACAGGCACACACAGATACGCAGTATTTT
- - TRBJ1-5 TRBV28 CASNWQPDQPQHF TGTGCCAGCAACTGGCAGCCCGATCAGCCCCAGCATTTT
- TRBD2 TRBJ2-7 TRBV4-1 CASSQTLLADPPGIEQYF TGCGCCAGCAGCCAGACCCTACTAGCGGATCCCCCCGGGATCGAGCAGTACTTC
- - TRBJ2-1 TRBV19 CASKDSGGTLREQFF TGTGCCAGTAAGGATAGCGGAGGAACCCTTAGGGAGCAGTTCTTC
- - TRBJ1-3 TRBV7-8 CASSLTGTYSGNTIYF TGTGCCAGCAGCCTAACAGGCACTTACTCTGGAAACACCATATATTTT
- - TRBJ1-1 TRBV4-1 CASSHPRTDTEAFF TGCGCCAGCAGCCATCCCAGGACAGACACTGAAGCTTTCTTT
- - TRBJ2-3 TRBV7-9 CASSSKRVGTDTQYF TGTGCCAGCAGCTCGAAAAGGGTCGGCACAGATACGCAGTATTTT
- - TRBJ2-1 TRBV7-2 CASSHDSANEQFF TGTGCCAGCAGCCATGACAGTGCCAATGAGCAGTTCTTC